Included here is one TCR beta chain sequence, with context. These data are taken from a study of blood T cell repertoires in COVID-19. Sequencing was performed with immunoSEQ multiplex PCR; in TCRdb, only in-frame clones are kept and a portion is missing. The repertoire holds fewer than 250,000 clones, with around nine tenths as singletons. The CDR3 is 12 amino acids. V was pared by 5 bases and J by 3 bases, with 4 bases between. The germline V gene has CDR1 MNHEY and CDR2 SVGEGT. The chain combines TRBV6-2 or TRBV6-3 with TRBJ2-2; D unresolved. The source material was peripheral blood. The TCR comes from a woman in her thirties or forties who had recovered from COVID-19. The CDR3 DNA follows: TGTGCCAGCAGTCCGGACACCGGGGAGCTGTTTTTT. It yields the protein CASSPDTGELFF.